These T cell receptor beta chains were read from a single sample in a study of blood T cells in healthy people across ages. TCRdb independently ran MiXCR on the 5' RACE reads; one entry per CDR3 protein. The sample carries approximately 1.5 million distinct CDR3 sequences, around 36% recorded once. What was sequenced was blood. The receptor source for this set is a woman in her twenties or thirties in good health. Each CDR3 is given with its conserved first and last residue. The D gene is left open where the match is weak. The size of a clone is reported for some rows only, either as once, few or many, or as a class for expanded clones.

D	V	size	length	J	DNA	CDR3
-	TRBV18	few	14	TRBJ1-1	TGTGCCAGCTCACCGGGACAACTCTCGAACGGAGCTTTCTTT	CASSPGQLSNGAFF
-	TRBV15	-	16	TRBJ1-2	TGTGCCACCAGCGGAGAGGACAGAGCCTATAACTATGGCTACACCTTC	CATSGEDRAYNYGYTF
TRBD2	TRBV29-1	-	13	TRBJ2-2	TGCAGCGCCACTAGCGGGGTTCACGGGGAGCTGTTTTTT	CSATSGVHGELFF
TRBD1	TRBV20-1	few	17	TRBJ2-7	TGCAGTGCTAGAGAAATTGGGACAGGGGGCCTTTCCTACGAGCAGTACTTC	CSAREIGTGGLSYEQYF
-	TRBV7-2	-	14	TRBJ2-5	TGTGCCAGCAGCGCTCGGTGGGAGGCGGGGACCCAGTACTTC	CASSARWEAGTQYF
-	TRBV5-1	-	13	TRBJ1-5	TGCGCCAGCAGCTTGAATGGATTTTCCGCCCAGCATTTT	CASSLNGFSAQHF
-	TRBV10-3	few	13	TRBJ2-5	TGTGCCATCAGGGGGAGTACGGAAGAGACCCAGTACTTC	CAIRGSTEETQYF
TRBD2	TRBV2	-	15	TRBJ2-1	TGTGCCAGCAGCGCCCTAGCGGGGGTAAACAATGAGCAGTTCTTC	CASSALAGVNNEQFF
-	TRBV20-1	few	14	TRBJ2-1	TGCAGTGCTAGGGGGGCTAGCGAATACAATGAGCAGTTCTTC	CSARGASEYNEQFF
TRBD2	TRBV6-5	few	15	TRBJ2-1	TGTGCCAGCAGTTACTATAGCGGGAGGCTTCATGAGCAGTTCTTC	CASSYYSGRLHEQFF
TRBD1	TRBV3-1	-	14	TRBJ1-5	TGTGCCAGCAGCCAAACCGGGACAGACCAGCCCCAGCATTTT	CASSQTGTDQPQHF
-	TRBV7-8	-	16	TRBJ2-1	TGTGCCAGCAGCTTACGGGGAATCCTCTCCTACAATGAGCAGTTCTTC	CASSLRGILSYNEQFF
-	TRBV29-1	once	13	TRBJ2-6	-	CSVVAAGANVRTF
-	TRBV7-2	many	15	TRBJ1-5	TGTGCCAGCAGCTCCTCTGGACAGAGCAATCAGCCCCAGCATTTT	CASSSSGQSNQPQHF
-	TRBV20-1	many	13	TRBJ2-2	TGCAGTGCTAGAGATGGAGGTACCGGGGAGCTGTTTTTT	CSARDGGTGELFF
-	TRBV20-1	-	17	TRBJ2-5	TGCAGTGCTAGAGATCTGGGGTTGAGAGGTTCTCAAGAGACCCAGTACTTC	CSARDLGLRGSQETQYF
-	TRBV7-2	-	13	TRBJ2-3	TGTGCCAGCAGCTTAATCCGGATCGATACGCAGTATTTT	CASSLIRIDTQYF
-	TRBV20-1	-	14	TRBJ2-6	TGCAGTGCTGAAACAGGGACTGGGGCCAACGTCCTGACTTTC	CSAETGTGANVLTF
TRBD1	TRBV7-3	-	15	TRBJ1-6	TGTGCCAGCAGCTTAACTGGGACAGGGGGTTCACCCCTCCACTTT	CASSLTGTGGSPLHF
TRBD2	TRBV27	-	16	TRBJ2-1	TGTGCCAGCAGTTTATATAGCGGGGGGAAGTTCAATGAGCAGTTCTTC	CASSLYSGGKFNEQFF
-	TRBV5-1	-	13	TRBJ2-1	TGCGCCAGCAGCTTTATCCGGACGAACGAGCAGTTCTTC	CASSFIRTNEQFF
TRBD2	TRBV6-1	-	15	TRBJ2-3	TGTGCCAGCAGTGAACGTAGCGGGGGGGAAAATACGCAGTATTTT	CASSERSGGENTQYF
TRBD2	TRBV6-1	-	14	TRBJ2-1	TGTGCCAGCAAGCCGGGACTAGCGGCTAATGAGCAGTTCTTC	CASKPGLAANEQFF
-	TRBV15	many	14	TRBJ2-3	TGTGCCACCAGCAGCGGGATAAGCACAGATACGCAGTATTTT	CATSSGISTDTQYF
TRBD2	TRBV7-9	-	17	TRBJ2-3	TGTGCCAGCAGCTTACCGGGACTAGCGGGAGTTGGGGATACGCAGTATTTT	CASSLPGLAGVGDTQYF
TRBD1	TRBV24-1	few	19	TRBJ2-7	TGTGCCACCAGTGATTCGGACAGGGGACGCCATGGGGGATCCTACGAGCAGTACTTC	CATSDSDRGRHGGSYEQYF
TRBD2	TRBV7-8	-	18	TRBJ2-4	TGTGCCAGCAGCCAGGGACTAGCGGGAGTGAGAGCCAAAAACATTCAGTACTTC	CASSQGLAGVRAKNIQYF
-	TRBV20-1	-	13	TRBJ2-3	TGCAGTGCTAGTTTGCCCTTCACAGATACGCAGTATTTT	CSASLPFTDTQYF
TRBD2	TRBV20-1	-	18	TRBJ2-1	TGCAGTGCTAGCCGCCTCCAAGGGACTAGCGGGAGTGGGTATGAGCAGTTCTTC	CSASRLQGTSGSGYEQFF
-	TRBV20-1	few	14	TRBJ2-7	TGCAGTGCCCTTCCGGACAGTCAGTCCTACGAGCAGTACTTC	CSALPDSQSYEQYF
-	TRBV5-1	few	15	TRBJ1-3	TGCGCCAGCAGCTTGGGGGGGATCTCTGGAAACACCATATATTTT	CASSLGGISGNTIYF
-	TRBV24-1	few	13	TRBJ2-1	TGTGCCACCAGTGATTTACCAGGCAATGAGCAGTTCTTC	CATSDLPGNEQFF
TRBD2	TRBV29-1	many	15	TRBJ2-7	TGCAGCGTTAGTCCTAGCGGGAGGGCCTCCTACGAGCAGTACTTC	CSVSPSGRASYEQYF
TRBD1	TRBV11-2	few	16	TRBJ2-7	TGTGCCAGCAGCTTACTTAAGGGGGCTAGGTCCTACGAGCAGTACTTC	CASSLLKGARSYEQYF
-	TRBV20-1	-	15	TRBJ2-1	TGCAGTGCTAGAGATGGAGACCATATTGACAATGAGCAGTTCTTC	CSARDGDHIDNEQFF
-	TRBV28	few	16	TRBJ2-5	TGTGCCAGCAGTAGGTTGGAGGAAGGAGTTCGAGAGACCCAGTACTTC	CASSRLEEGVRETQYF
TRBD2	TRBV4-2	-	17	TRBJ2-3	TGTGCCAGCAGCCAAGATCTAGTAGCGGGAGAGCAAGATACGCGGTATTTT	CASSQDLVAGEQDTRYF
TRBD2	TRBV9	-	16	TRBJ2-7	TGTGCCAGCAGCGTAGACGGGGGGAGGGCCCCCTACGAGCAGTACTTC	CASSVDGGRAPYEQYF
-	TRBV5-5	-	14	TRBJ2-7	TGTGCCAGCAGCTTGATAAACTACGCCTACGAGCAGTACTTC	CASSLINYAYEQYF
-	TRBV10-3	-	15	TRBJ1-5	TGTGCCATCAGTGACCCCTACGCAGGGACCCAGCCCCAGCATTTT	CAISDPYAGTQPQHF
-	TRBV20-1	few	14	TRBJ2-1	TGCAGTGCCGAAGCAGCTAGCTCCTACAATGAGCAGTTCTTC	CSAEAASSYNEQFF
TRBD2	TRBV28	-	14	TRBJ2-7	TGTGCCAGCAGTGCCAGCGGGAGACGCTACGAGCAGTACTTC	CASSASGRRYEQYF
-	TRBV27	-	15	TRBJ2-7	TGTGCCAGCAGTCCCCGACCTCCCCAATCCTACGAGCAGTACTTC	CASSPRPPQSYEQYF
-	TRBV20-1	few	13	TRBJ1-5	TGCAGTGCTAGTCAGGGGACAAATCAGCCCCAGCATTTT	CSASQGTNQPQHF
TRBD2	TRBV20-1	few	17	TRBJ2-7	TGCAGTGCTAGTACCCTATCGTCGGGGGGGCGGCCCTACGAGCAGTACTTC	CSASTLSSGGRPYEQYF
-	TRBV2	-	16	TRBJ2-1	TGTGCCAGCAGAACCCGACCGACGGATCTCTCCAATGAGCAGTTCTTC	CASRTRPTDLSNEQFF
-	TRBV28	-	15	TRBJ2-1	TGTGCCAGCAGCCAACGACAGGCTCTATACAATGAGCAGTTCTTC	CASSQRQALYNEQFF
-	TRBV6-5	-	18	TRBJ2-1	TGTGCCAGCAGTTACCTCCTCCCGGGGGGCCAGATATACAATGAGCAGTTCTTC	CASSYLLPGGQIYNEQFF
-	TRBV6-1	-	12	TRBJ1-2	TGTGCCGGCAGTCCCCGGCGTGATGGCTACACCTTC	CAGSPRRDGYTF
TRBD1	TRBV4-2	-	17	TRBJ2-7	TGTGCCAGCAGCCAAGAAGAGACAGGGGGCGATTCGAACGAGCAGTACTTC	CASSQEETGGDSNEQYF
-	TRBV28	-	16	TRBJ1-2	TGTGCCAGCAGTCCGGAATCCAGGGGACTAATCCATGGCTACACCTTC	CASSPESRGLIHGYTF
-	TRBV13	-	15	TRBJ2-7	TGTGCCAGCAGCTTAGGCAAATGGGGGCAGGAGACCCGGTACTTC	CASSLGKWGQETRYF
-	TRBV25-1	few	15	TRBJ2-1	TGTGCCAGCAGTGAAGCCCCCCTTAGGGGCCATGAGCAGTTCTTC	CASSEAPLRGHEQFF
-	TRBV2	-	14	TRBJ1-4	TGTGCCAGCAGCCAGGGGCTTGTTAATGAAAAACTGTTTTTT	CASSQGLVNEKLFF
-	TRBV2	-	14	TRBJ1-1	TGTGCCAGCTCGGGCTATTCCATGAACACTGAAGCTTTCTTT	CASSGYSMNTEAFF
TRBD1	TRBV20-1	-	13	TRBJ2-5	TGCAGTGCAGAACAGGGGGCCCAAGAGACCCAGTACTTC	CSAEQGAQETQYF
-	TRBV20-1	many	12	TRBJ1-5	TGCAGTGCTAGGGTCGGAGACCAGCCCCAGCATTTT	CSARVGDQPQHF
TRBD2	TRBV7-9	-	16	TRBJ2-3	TGTGCCAGCAGCTCCCGACTAGCGGGGACCACAGATACGCAGTATTTT	CASSSRLAGTTDTQYF
TRBD2	TRBV11-2	few	16	TRBJ2-5	TGTGCCAGCAGCTTCACGACTAGCGGGGGTCCAGAGACCCAGTACTTC	CASSFTTSGGPETQYF